This is a list of T cell receptor beta chains from one sample in a study of sequential checkpoint blockade in melanoma. Only in-frame clones appear in the TCRdb table, and some are missing; sequencing was by immunoSEQ multiplex PCR. This sample has tens of thousands of clones, with 85% to 90% found just once. Source: CD8+ T cells sorted from blood (inferred from file names), taken from a patient given nivolumab and ipilimumab in sequence. These receptors were obtained from a human donor with melanoma. Both conserved end residues are part of each CDR3. Fields, in order: CDR3 DNA, CDR3 protein, clone size, D gene, V gene, J gene. A D gene is named only where the DNA matches it firmly. Clone sizes are given selectively: once, few, many, or a class where the clone is expanded.

TGTGCCAGCAGCGTAGAGGGGACAAAATACAATGAGCAGTTCTTC	CASSVEGTKYNEQFF	once	.	TRBV9	TRBJ2-1
TGTGCCACCAGCACCCGACAGGCCCCCACAGATACGCAGTATTTT	CATSTRQAPTDTQYF	.	.	TRBV15	TRBJ2-3
TGTGCCAGCAGCTTAGCAGGAGCCACTAACTATGGCTACACCTTC	CASSLAGATNYGYTF	.	.	TRBV7-9	TRBJ1-2
TGTGCCAGCAGTTCCCTCCTAGCGGGAGGCTACAATGAGCAGTTCTTC	CASSSLLAGGYNEQFF	.	TRBD2	TRBV27	TRBJ2-1
TGCGCCAGCAGTCCCCCGGCAGGGCGTGTTGCCGGGGAGCTGTTTTTT	CASSPPAGRVAGELFF	.	.	TRBV5-1	TRBJ2-2
TGTGCCAGCAGCGGTAGCGGGGGGAAATCAGATACGCAGTATTTT	CASSGSGGKSDTQYF	.	TRBD2	TRBV7-3	TRBJ2-3
TGTGCCAGCAGCTTAGCGATGTCCAGGCCCGGGGAGCTGTTTTTT	CASSLAMSRPGELFF	.	.	TRBV7-9	TRBJ2-2
TGTGCCAGCAGTTTGACAGGGGGCTCACCCCTCCACTTT	CASSLTGGSPLHF	.	TRBD1	TRBV6-5	TRBJ1-6
TGTGCCAGCAGCCAAGATCGGGCCGGGACATTTGACGAGCAGTACTTC	CASSQDRAGTFDEQYF	.	.	TRBV4-2	TRBJ2-7
TGTGCCTGGTCTCTAGAAGGGGGCTATGGCTACACCTTC	CAWSLEGGYGYTF	.	.	TRBV30	TRBJ1-2
TGTGCCTGGAGTTCTGGACAAAACAATCAGCCCCAGCATTTT	CAWSSGQNNQPQHF	.	.	TRBV30	TRBJ1-5
TGTGCCAGCAGCTTGGGGACAGGGGGCAAAATTGAAAAACTGTTTTTT	CASSLGTGGKIEKLFF	once	TRBD1	TRBV5-5	TRBJ1-4
TGCAGCGTTGTTCGGTCGAACACTGAAGCTTTCTTT	CSVVRSNTEAFF	.	.	TRBV29-1	TRBJ1-1
TGTGCCAGCAGTGGAAAGGCGATCGTGGGACTCGATGAGCAGTTCTTC	CASSGKAIVGLDEQFF	.	.	TRBV6-1	TRBJ2-1
TGTGCCAGCAGTTACTTCGGGGGGCGTGAGCAGTTCTTC	CASSYFGGREQFF	.	.	TRBV6-5	TRBJ2-1
TGTGCCAGCAGCTCCTCGGGACAGGGAAACACTGAAGCTTTCTTT	CASSSSGQGNTEAFF	.	TRBD1	TRBV11-1	TRBJ1-1